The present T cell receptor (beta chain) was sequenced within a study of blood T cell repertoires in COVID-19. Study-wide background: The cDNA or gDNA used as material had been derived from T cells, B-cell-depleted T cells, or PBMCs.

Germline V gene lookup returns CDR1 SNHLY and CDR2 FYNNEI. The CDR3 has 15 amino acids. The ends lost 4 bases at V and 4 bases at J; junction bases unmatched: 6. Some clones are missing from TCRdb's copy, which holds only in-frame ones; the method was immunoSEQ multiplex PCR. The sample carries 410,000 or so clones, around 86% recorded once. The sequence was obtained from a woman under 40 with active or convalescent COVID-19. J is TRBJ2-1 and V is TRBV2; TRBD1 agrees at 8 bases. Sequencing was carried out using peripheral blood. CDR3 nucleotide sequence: TGTGCCAGCAGTGGGACAGGGCCCAATTACAATGAGCAGTTCTTC. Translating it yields CASSGTGPNYNEQFF.